The T cell receptor beta chain described here comes from a study of graft-versus-host responses after intestinal transplantation. A word on this clone: The antigen remains unidentified.

Method: immunoSEQ multiplex PCR; TCRdb's copy keeps in-frame clones and lacks some. The top ten hold roughly 0.9% of the sample, which has roughly 100,000 clones, about 88% seen once. V lost 2 bases, J lost 2 bases, and 4 bases stayed unmatched. The length of the CDR3 is 15 residues. Germline V gene sequence: CDR1 SGHNT, CDR2 YYREEE (reference sequence). The clonotype originates from a human donor who received an intestinal transplant. The sequenced sample was unstimulated CD4+ T cells sorted from spleen or lymph node cells, obtained before intestinal transplant. This chain joins TRBV5-4 and TRBJ2-3; 8 positions agree with TRBD2. The CDR3 DNA is TGTGCCAGCAGCTTAGGCGGGAGGTACACAGATACGCAGTATTTT. Its protein is CASSLGGRYTDTQYF.